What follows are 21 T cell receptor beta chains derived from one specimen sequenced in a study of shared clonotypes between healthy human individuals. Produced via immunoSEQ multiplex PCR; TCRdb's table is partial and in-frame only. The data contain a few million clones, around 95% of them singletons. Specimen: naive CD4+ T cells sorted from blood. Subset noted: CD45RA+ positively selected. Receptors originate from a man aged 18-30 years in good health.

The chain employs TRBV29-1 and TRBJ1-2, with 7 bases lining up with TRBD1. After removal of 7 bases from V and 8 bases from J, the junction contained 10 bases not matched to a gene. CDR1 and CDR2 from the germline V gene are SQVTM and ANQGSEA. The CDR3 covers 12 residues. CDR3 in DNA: TGCAGCGCCGAGGGGGCTTCGGTCGGCTACACCTTC. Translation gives CSAEGASVGYTF.

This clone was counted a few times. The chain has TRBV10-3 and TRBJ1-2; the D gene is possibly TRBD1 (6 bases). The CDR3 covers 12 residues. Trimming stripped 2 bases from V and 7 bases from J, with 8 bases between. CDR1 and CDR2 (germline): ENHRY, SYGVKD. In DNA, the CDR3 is TGTGCCATCAGTGAGACAGGGTTTGGCTACACCTTC. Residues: CAISETGFGYTF.

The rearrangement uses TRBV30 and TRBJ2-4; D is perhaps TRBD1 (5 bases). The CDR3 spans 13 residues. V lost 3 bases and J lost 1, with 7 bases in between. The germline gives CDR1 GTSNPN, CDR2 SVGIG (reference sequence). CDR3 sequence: CAWSRAAKNIQYF. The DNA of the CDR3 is TGTGCCTGGAGCAGGGCTGCCAAAAACATTCAGTACTTC.

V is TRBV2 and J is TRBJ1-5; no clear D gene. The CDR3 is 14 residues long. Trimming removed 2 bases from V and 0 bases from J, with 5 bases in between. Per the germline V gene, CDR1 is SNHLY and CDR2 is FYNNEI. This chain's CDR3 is CASSEHFSNQPQHF. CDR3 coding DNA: TGTGCCAGCAGTGAACACTTTAGCAATCAGCCCCAGCATTTT.

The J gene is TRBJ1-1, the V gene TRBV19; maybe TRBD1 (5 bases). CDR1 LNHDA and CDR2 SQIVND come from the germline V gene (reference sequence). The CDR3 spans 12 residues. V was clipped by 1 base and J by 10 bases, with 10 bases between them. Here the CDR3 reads CASSIGAQGAFF. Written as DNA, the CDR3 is TGTGCCAGTAGTATAGGCGCCCAGGGAGCTTTCTTT.

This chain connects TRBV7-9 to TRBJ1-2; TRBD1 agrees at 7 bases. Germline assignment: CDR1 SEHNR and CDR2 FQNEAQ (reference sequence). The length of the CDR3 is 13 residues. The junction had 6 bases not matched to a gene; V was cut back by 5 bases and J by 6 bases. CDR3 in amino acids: CASSPSGGNGYTF. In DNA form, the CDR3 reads TGTGCCAGCAGCCCCTCAGGGGGGAATGGCTACACCTTC. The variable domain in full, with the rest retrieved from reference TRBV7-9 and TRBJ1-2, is DTGVSQNPRHKITKRGQNVTFRCDPISEHNRLYWYRQTLGQGPEFLTYFQNEAQLEKSRLLSDRFSAERPKGSFSTLEIQRTEQGDSAMYLCASSPSGGNGYTFGSGTRLTVV.

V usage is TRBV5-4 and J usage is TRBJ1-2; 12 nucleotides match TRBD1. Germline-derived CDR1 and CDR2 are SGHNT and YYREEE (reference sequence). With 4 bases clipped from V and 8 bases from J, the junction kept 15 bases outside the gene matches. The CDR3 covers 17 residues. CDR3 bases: TGTGCCAGCAGCGGAGGGGACAGGGGGCGAGCTGGGCGAGGCTACACCTTC. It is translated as CASSGGDRGRAGRGYTF.

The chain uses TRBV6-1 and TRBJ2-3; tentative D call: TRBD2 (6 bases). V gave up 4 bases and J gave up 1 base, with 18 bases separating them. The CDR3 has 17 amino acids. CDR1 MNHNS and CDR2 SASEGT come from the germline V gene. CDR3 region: CASSVGVDSGGTDTQYF. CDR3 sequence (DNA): TGTGCCAGCAGTGTGGGGGTCGATAGCGGAGGCACAGATACGCAGTATTTT.

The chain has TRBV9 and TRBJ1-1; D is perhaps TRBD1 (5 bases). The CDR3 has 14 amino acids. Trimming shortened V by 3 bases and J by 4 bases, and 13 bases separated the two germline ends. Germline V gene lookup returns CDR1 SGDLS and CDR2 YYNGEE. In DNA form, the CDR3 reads TGTGCCAGCAGCGCTCAGGGAGAGGGCACTGAAGCTTTCTTT. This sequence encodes CASSAQGEGTEAFF.

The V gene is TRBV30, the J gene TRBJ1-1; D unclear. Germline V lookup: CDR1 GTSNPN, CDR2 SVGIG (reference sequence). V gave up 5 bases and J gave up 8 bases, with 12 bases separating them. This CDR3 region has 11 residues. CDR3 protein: CAWARGPEAFF. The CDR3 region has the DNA TGTGCCTGGGCGCGCGGCCCAGAAGCTTTCTTT.

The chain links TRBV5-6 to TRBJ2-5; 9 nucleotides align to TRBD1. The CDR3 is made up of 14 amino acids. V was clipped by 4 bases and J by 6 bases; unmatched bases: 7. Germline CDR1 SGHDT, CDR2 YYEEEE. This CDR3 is CASSPYRGRKTQYF. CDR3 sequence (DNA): TGTGCCAGCAGCCCGTACAGGGGGCGGAAGACCCAGTACTTC.

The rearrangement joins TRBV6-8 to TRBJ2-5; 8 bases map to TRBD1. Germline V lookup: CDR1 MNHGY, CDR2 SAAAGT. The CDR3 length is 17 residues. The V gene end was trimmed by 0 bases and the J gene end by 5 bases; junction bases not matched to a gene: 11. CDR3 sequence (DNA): TGTGCCAGCAGTTACTCGACCAGGGGGCGTATAAGTGAGACCCAGTACTTC. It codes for CASSYSTRGRISETQYF.

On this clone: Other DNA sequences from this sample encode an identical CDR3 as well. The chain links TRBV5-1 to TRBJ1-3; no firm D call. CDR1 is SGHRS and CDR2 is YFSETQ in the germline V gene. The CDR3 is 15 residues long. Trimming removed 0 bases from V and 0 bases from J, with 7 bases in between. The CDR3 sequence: CASSLEGFSGNTIYF. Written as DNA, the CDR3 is TGCGCCAGCAGCTTGGAAGGGTTCTCTGGAAACACCATATATTTT. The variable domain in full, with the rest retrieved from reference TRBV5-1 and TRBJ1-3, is KAGVTQTPRYLIKTRGQQVTLSCSPISGHRSVSWYQQTPGQGLQFLFEYFSETQRNKGNFPGRFSGRQFSNSRSEMNVSTLELGDSALYLCASSLEGFSGNTIYFGEGSWLTVV.

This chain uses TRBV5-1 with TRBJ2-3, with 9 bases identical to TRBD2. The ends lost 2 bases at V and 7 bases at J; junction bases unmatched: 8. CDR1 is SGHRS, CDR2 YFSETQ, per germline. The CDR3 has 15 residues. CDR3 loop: CASSFGRGGSNTQYF. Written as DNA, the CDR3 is TGCGCCAGCAGCTTTGGGCGGGGGGGCTCAAATACGCAGTATTTT.

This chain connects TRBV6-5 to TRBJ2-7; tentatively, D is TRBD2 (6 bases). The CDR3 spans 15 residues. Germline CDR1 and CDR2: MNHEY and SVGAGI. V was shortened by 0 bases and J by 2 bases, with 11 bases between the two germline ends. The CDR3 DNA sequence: TGTGCCAGCAGTTACTCGGAGGGGAAGACCTACGAGCAGTACTTC. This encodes CASSYSEGKTYEQYF.

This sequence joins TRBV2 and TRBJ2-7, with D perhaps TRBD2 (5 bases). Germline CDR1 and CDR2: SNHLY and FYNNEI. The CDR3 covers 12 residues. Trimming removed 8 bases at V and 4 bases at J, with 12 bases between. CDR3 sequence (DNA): TGTGCCAGCGGGCCGGGAACGTACGAGCAGTACTTC. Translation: CASGPGTYEQYF.

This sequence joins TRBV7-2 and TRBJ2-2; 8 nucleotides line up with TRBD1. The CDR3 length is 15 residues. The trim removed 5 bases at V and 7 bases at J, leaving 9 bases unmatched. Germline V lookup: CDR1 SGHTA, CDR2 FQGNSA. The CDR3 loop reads CASSLRQGRSGELFF. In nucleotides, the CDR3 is TGTGCCAGCAGCCTTAGACAGGGGCGGAGCGGGGAGCTGTTTTTT.

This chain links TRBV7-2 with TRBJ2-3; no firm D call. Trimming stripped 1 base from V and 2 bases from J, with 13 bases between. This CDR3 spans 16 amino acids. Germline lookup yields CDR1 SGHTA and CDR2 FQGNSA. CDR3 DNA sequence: TGTGCCAGCAGCTTAGTGCGCACATTACTCACAGATACGCAGTATTTT. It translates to CASSLVRTLLTDTQYF.

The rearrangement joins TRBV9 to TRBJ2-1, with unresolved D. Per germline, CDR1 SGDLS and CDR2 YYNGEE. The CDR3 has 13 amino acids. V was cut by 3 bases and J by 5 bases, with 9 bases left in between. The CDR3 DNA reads TGTGCCAGCAGCGCCAGTGTCGACAATGAGCAGTTCTTC. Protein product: CASSASVDNEQFF.

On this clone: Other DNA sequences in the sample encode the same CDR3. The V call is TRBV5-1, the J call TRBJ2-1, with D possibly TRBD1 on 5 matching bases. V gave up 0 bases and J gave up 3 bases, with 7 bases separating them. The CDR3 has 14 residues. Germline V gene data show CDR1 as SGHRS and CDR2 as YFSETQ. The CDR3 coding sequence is TGCGCCAGCAGCTTGGGACAGCTCTACAATGAGCAGTTCTTC. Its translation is CASSLGQLYNEQFF.

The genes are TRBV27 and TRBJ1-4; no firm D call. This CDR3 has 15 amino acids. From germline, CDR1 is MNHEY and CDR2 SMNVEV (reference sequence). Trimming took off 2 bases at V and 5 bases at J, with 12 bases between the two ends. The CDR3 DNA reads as TGTGCCAGCAGTTTAGCGCCTTTGACGAATGAAAAACTGTTTTTT. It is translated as CASSLAPLTNEKLFF. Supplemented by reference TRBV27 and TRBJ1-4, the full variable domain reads EAQVTQNPRYLITVTGKKLTVTCSQNMNHEYMSWYRQDPGLGLRQIYYSMNVEVTDKGDVPEGYKVSRKEKRNFPLILESPSPNQTSLYFCASSLAPLTNEKLFFGSGTQLSVL.